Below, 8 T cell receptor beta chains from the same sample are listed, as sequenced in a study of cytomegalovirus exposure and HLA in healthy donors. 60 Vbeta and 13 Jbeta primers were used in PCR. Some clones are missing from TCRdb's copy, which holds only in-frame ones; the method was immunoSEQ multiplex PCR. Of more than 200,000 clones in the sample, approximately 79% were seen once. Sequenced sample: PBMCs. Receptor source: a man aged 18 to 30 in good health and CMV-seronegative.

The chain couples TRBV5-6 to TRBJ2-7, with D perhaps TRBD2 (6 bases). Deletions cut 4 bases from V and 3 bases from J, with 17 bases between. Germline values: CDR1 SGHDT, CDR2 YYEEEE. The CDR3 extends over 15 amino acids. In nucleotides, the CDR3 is TGTGCCAGCAGCCGGACTGGGGCGGGGTTCTACGAGCAGTACTTC. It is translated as CASSRTGAGFYEQYF.

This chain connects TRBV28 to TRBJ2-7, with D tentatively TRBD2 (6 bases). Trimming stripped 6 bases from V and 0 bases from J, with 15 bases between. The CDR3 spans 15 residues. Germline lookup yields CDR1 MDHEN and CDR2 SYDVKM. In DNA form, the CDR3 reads TGTGCCAGCAGCCCAGGTGGGACTCCCTCCTACGAGCAGTACTTC. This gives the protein CASSPGGTPSYEQYF.

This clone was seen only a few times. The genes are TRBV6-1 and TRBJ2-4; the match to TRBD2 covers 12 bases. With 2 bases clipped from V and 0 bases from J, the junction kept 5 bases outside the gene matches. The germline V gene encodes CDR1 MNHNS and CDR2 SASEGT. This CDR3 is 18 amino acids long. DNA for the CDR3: TGTGCCAGCAGTGAAAAGCTAGCGGGAGGGGTAGCCAAAAACATTCAGTACTTC. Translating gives CASSEKLAGGVAKNIQYF.

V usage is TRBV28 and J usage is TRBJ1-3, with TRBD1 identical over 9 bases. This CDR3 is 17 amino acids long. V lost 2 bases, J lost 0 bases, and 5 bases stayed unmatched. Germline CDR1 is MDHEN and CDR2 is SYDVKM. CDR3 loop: CASSLGTGRYSGNTIYF. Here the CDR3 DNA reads TGTGCCAGCAGTTTAGGGACAGGGCGGTACTCTGGAAACACCATATATTTT.

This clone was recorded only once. In nucleotides, the CDR3 is TGTGCCTGGCTTTTAGGCACCGGGACACTGCTTAATTCACCCCTCCACTTT. It specifies CAWLLGTGTLLNSPLHF. This rearrangement joins TRBV30 to TRBJ1-6, with D perhaps TRBD1 (6 bases). Germline CDR1 and CDR2: GTSNPN and SVGIG (reference sequence). The CDR3 length is 17 residues. V lost 5 bases and J 6 bases, leaving 23 bases between the germline ends.

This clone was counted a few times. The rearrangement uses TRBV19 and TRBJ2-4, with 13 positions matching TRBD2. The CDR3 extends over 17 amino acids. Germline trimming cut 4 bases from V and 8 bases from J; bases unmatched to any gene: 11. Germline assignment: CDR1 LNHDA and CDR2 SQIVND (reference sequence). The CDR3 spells CASSKRTSGREGDIQYF. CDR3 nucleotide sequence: TGTGCCAGTAGTAAGAGGACTAGCGGGAGAGAGGGGGACATTCAGTACTTC.

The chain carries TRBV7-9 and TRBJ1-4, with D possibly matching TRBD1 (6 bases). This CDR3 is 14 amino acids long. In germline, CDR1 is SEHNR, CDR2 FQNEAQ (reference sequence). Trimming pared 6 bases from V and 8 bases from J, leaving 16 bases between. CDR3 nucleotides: TGTGCCAGCAGACTGGGGCAGGGACAAGAAAAACTGTTTTTT. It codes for CASRLGQGQEKLFF.

The DNA for the CDR3 is TGTGCCAGCAGCAAAAGGTATCCAGGACAGGGAATTTACGAGCAGTACTTC. It is translated as CASSKRYPGQGIYEQYF. The chain links TRBV21-1 to TRBJ2-7; the tabulated D call, TRBD1, remains unverified against the DNA. TRBV21-1 is an annotated pseudogene. The CDR3 length is 17 residues.